This TCR beta chain was found in a study of T cell clones after liver transplantation. About the study: Patients counted as tolerant after at least one year off all immunosuppression, enzymes not exceeding twice normal. Draws occurred before transplant, before withdrawal, and after complete or failed withdrawal.

This clone appeared a single time. After removal of 4 bases from V and 9 bases from J, the junction contained 5 bases not matched to a gene. The CDR3 runs to 15 residues. Germline-derived CDR1 and CDR2 are MNHEY and SMNVEV (reference sequence). Assay: immunoSEQ multiplex PCR; the TCRdb copy retains only in-frame clones and omits some. The sample lists about 33,000 clones; about 94% were seen once. The rearrangement joins TRBV27 to TRBJ2-1; 14 bases are shared with TRBD2. This specimen was CD8+ T cells from blood, taken 12 months after liver transplant. This clonotype was obtained from a human patient who received a liver transplant. Part of the T cell pool may stem from the graft donor. DNA for the CDR3: TGTGCCAGCAGTTCCGGGACTAGCGGGAGTAGTGAGCAGTTCTTC. This sequence encodes CASSSGTSGSSEQFF.